Listed below are T cell receptor beta chains from one sample, sequenced in a study of T cell responses to AZD1222 COVID-19 vaccine. Assay: immunoSEQ multiplex PCR; the TCRdb copy retains only in-frame clones and omits some. Among over 95,000 clones, around 87% were seen once, and the ten largest hold approximately 12%. Sequences were derived from peripheral blood, sampled on day 0 of AZD1222 vaccination. The receptors stem from an adult in good health. The CDR3 runs from the conserved cysteine through the conserved F or W. Each record gives: CDR3 protein, CDR3 DNA, V gene, D gene, J gene, clone size. A D gene is named only where the DNA matches it firmly. Where a row states a size, it is once, few, many or the class of an expanded clone; other rows omit it.

CASSERTGGTTEAFF TGTGCCAGCAGTGAGCGGACAGGAGGAACCACTGAAGCTTTCTTT TRBV25-1 TRBD1 TRBJ1-1 -
CASSPKDRASSGELFF TGTGCCAGCTCACCAAAGGACAGGGCTAGCTCCGGGGAGCTGTTTTTT TRBV18 TRBD1 TRBJ2-2 -
CASSGLGEDQPQHF TGTGCCAGCAGCGGGTTAGGGGAGGATCAGCCCCAGCATTTT TRBV27 - TRBJ1-5 -
CASSYSGVTEAFF TGTGCCAGCAGTTACTCCGGGGTCACTGAAGCTTTCTTT TRBV6-2/TRBV6-3 - TRBJ1-1 -
CASSLVRDTGELFF TGTGCCAGCAGTTTGGTCAGGGACACCGGGGAGCTGTTTTTT TRBV28 - TRBJ2-2 -
CASSGQRTGEQYF TGTGCCAGCAGCGGCCAACGGACAGGCGAGCAGTACTTC TRBV7-2 TRBD1 TRBJ2-7 -
CASSPQTSALQNEQFF TGTGCCAGCAGCCCCCAGACTAGCGCCCTACAGAATGAGCAGTTCTTC TRBV7-9 TRBD2 TRBJ2-1 -
CASSPDYEQYF TGTGCCAGCAGCCCAGACTACGAGCAGTACTTC TRBV28 - TRBJ2-7 -
CSVAVRPYEKLFF TGCAGCGTTGCTGTGCGCCCTTATGAAAAACTGTTTTTT TRBV29-1 - TRBJ1-4 -
CASSSHRGTGELFF TGTGCCAGCAGCTCTCACAGGGGCACCGGGGAGCTGTTTTTT TRBV11-3 TRBD1 TRBJ2-2 -
CAWMKGAGTPGRGNTIYF TGTGCCTGGATGAAAGGGGCCGGGACCCCAGGACGGGGAAACACCATATATTTT TRBV30 - TRBJ1-3 -
CASSRTGITGELFF TGCGCCAGCAGCCGGACAGGGATCACCGGGGAGCTGTTTTTT TRBV5-1 TRBD1 TRBJ2-2 -
CASSLDSTNSPLHF TGTGCCAGCAGCTTAGACTCGACAAATTCACCCCTCCACTTT TRBV7-9 - TRBJ1-6 -
CASSDRDSAHTF TGTGCCAGCAGTGACCGGGACAGCGCCCACACCTTC TRBV25-1 TRBD1 TRBJ1-2 once
CASSYGQHSYTF TGTGCCAGCAGTTACGGGCAGCACTCCTACACCTTC TRBV6-2/TRBV6-3 - TRBJ1-2 -
CASSRLTRGPGDTQYF TGTGCCAGCAGCCGTCTTACGCGGGGCCCAGGGGATACGCAGTATTTT TRBV9 - TRBJ2-3 -
CASSQDPGYSYEQYF TGCGCCAGCAGCCAAGATCCAGGCTACTCCTACGAGCAGTACTTC TRBV4-3 - TRBJ2-7 -
CASSYLGQVYGYTF TGTGCCAGCAGTTACTTGGGACAGGTCTATGGCTACACCTTC TRBV6-2/TRBV6-3 TRBD1 TRBJ1-2 few
CASSLSGVGTDTQYF TGCGCCAGCAGCTTGTCAGGGGTGGGCACAGATACGCAGTATTTT TRBV5-1 - TRBJ2-3 -
CAISEGTSGRPETQYF TGTGCCATCAGTGAGGGGACTAGCGGGAGGCCAGAGACCCAGTACTTC TRBV10-3 TRBD2 TRBJ2-5 once
CAIQTGTGFIGELFF TGTGCCATACAAACCGGGACAGGGTTTATCGGGGAGCTGTTTTTT TRBV19 TRBD1 TRBJ2-2 -
CASSYQTDNEQFF TGTGCCAGCAGCTACCAGACAGACAATGAGCAGTTCTTC TRBV7-2 - TRBJ2-1 -
CASSPQVFTEAFF TGTGCCAGCTCACCCCAGGTATTCACTGAAGCTTTCTTT TRBV18 - TRBJ1-1 once
CASSVDVVSPLHF TGTGCCAGCAGCGTAGATGTAGTTTCACCCCTCCACTTT TRBV9 - TRBJ1-6 -
CASSVTGGTAGETQYF TGTGCCAGCAGCGTCACAGGGGGGACAGCTGGAGAGACCCAGTACTTC TRBV7-3 TRBD1 TRBJ2-5 few
CASSLGDRVVYGYTF TGTGCCAGCAGCTTGGGGGACAGGGTTGTGTATGGCTACACCTTC TRBV5-5 TRBD1 TRBJ1-2 once
CASSLGFGGAEAFF TGCGCCAGCAGCTTGGGGTTTGGGGGCGCTGAAGCTTTCTTT TRBV5-1 - TRBJ1-1 -
CASSIDGDMNTEAFF TGTGCCAGTAGTATAGATGGGGATATGAACACTGAAGCTTTCTTT TRBV19 - TRBJ1-1 few
CASSLVQQETQYF TGTGCCAGCAGCTTAGTACAGCAAGAGACCCAGTACTTC TRBV7-9 - TRBJ2-5 -
CASSRTGGAGQPQHF TGTGCCAGCAGCCGGACAGGGGGCGCAGGTCAGCCCCAGCATTTT TRBV7-2 TRBD1 TRBJ1-5 -
CASRPSGSADTQYF TGTGCCAGCAGGCCCTCTGGCTCGGCAGATACGCAGTATTTT TRBV5-6 - TRBJ2-3 -
CASSLGADTEAFF TGTGCCAGCAGTTTGGGGGCAGACACTGAAGCTTTCTTT TRBV12-3/TRBV12-4 - TRBJ1-1 -
CASSPWGRGRLGTEAFF TGTGCCAGCAGTCCCTGGGGCAGGGGGCGGCTGGGAACTGAAGCTTTCTTT TRBV25-1 TRBD1 TRBJ1-1 -
CASSLVASGDNSPLHF TGTGCCAGCAGCTTAGTTGCGAGTGGGGATAATTCACCCCTCCACTTT TRBV11-2 - TRBJ1-6 -
CASSLGPEQYF TGCGCCAGCAGCTTGGGTCCCGAGCAGTACTTC TRBV5-1 - TRBJ2-7 -
CASSTQGQKTYNEQFF TGCGCCAGCAGCACCCAGGGACAGAAGACCTACAATGAGCAGTTCTTC TRBV23-1 TRBD1 TRBJ2-1 -
CASSRGGTGELFF TGTGCCAGCAGCAGGGGCGGCACCGGGGAGCTGTTTTTT TRBV12-3/TRBV12-4 - TRBJ2-2 -
CASSRELSSYNEQFF TGTGCCAGCAGCCGAGAATTGTCCTCCTACAATGAGCAGTTCTTC TRBV3-1/TRBV3-2 - TRBJ2-1 -
CASRPPGAGNTIYF TGTGCCAGCAGACCACCGGGGGCCGGAAACACCATATATTTT TRBV28 - TRBJ1-3 -
CSGARRGSGELFF TGCAGCGGGGCTCGAAGAGGGAGCGGGGAGCTGTTTTTT TRBV29-1 - TRBJ2-2 -
CASSPQTSSQYF TGTGCCAGCAGCCCCCAAACTAGTTCGCAGTACTTC TRBV28 - TRBJ2-7 -
CASSFRDGMNTEAFF TGTGCCAGCAGTTTCCGAGATGGAATGAACACTGAAGCTTTCTTT TRBV28 - TRBJ1-1 -
CASSRGVGTAAQFF TGTGCCAGCAGCCGGGGGGTGGGGACGGCGGCGCAGTTCTTC TRBV5-8 TRBD2 TRBJ2-1 -
CASRAEVSGSNEKLFF TGCGCCAGCAGGGCCGAAGTCTCAGGATCAAATGAAAAACTGTTTTTT TRBV5-1 - TRBJ1-4 -
CASSLGARQSNEQFF TGTGCCAGCAGCTTAGGAGCGCGTCAGTCCAATGAGCAGTTCTTC TRBV7-3 - TRBJ2-1 -
CASSRGISNYGYTF TGTGCCAGCAGTCGAGGGATCAGTAACTATGGCTACACCTTC TRBV27 - TRBJ1-2 few
CASSPHPTGNFYEQYF TGCGCCAGCAGCCCCCACCCGACAGGGAATTTCTACGAGCAGTACTTC TRBV4-1 TRBD1 TRBJ2-7 -
CASSIGNQLGRSNQPQHF TGTGCCAGTAGTATTGGTAATCAGTTGGGACGGAGCAATCAGCCCCAGCATTTT TRBV19 - TRBJ1-5 -
CASSYGAASYEQYF TGTGCCAGCAGTTACGGCGCGGCCTCCTACGAGCAGTACTTC TRBV6-5 - TRBJ2-7 -
CSVAPRRQGSSYEQYF TGCAGCGTCGCTCCCCGCCGGCAGGGGAGCTCCTACGAGCAGTACTTC TRBV29-1 - TRBJ2-7 -
CASSEALPLPQHF TGTGCCAGCAGTGAAGCGCTCCCCCTGCCCCAGCATTTT TRBV6-1 - TRBJ1-5 -
CASSRQGRYNEQFF TGTGCCAGTAGCAGACAGGGCAGATACAATGAGCAGTTCTTC TRBV19 TRBD1 TRBJ2-1 -
CASSEHTSALGEQYF TGTGCCAGCAGTGAACATACTAGCGCCCTGGGCGAGCAGTACTTC TRBV2 TRBD2 TRBJ2-7 -
CASSGEGQGYNEQFF TGCGCCAGCAGCGGGGAGGGACAGGGCTACAATGAGCAGTTCTTC TRBV5-1 TRBD1 TRBJ2-1 -
CASSIGQTQYF TGTGCCAGTAGTATTGGTCAGACCCAGTACTTC TRBV19 - TRBJ2-5 -
CASSQSRGGDQPQHF TGTGCCAGCAGCCAATCGAGGGGGGGGGATCAGCCCCAGCATTTT TRBV16 - TRBJ1-5 -
CASSEENLLASGRASEQFF TGCGCCAGCAGTGAGGAGAATTTGTTGGCTAGCGGGAGGGCTAGTGAGCAGTTCTTC TRBV10-1 TRBD2 TRBJ2-1 -
CASSLEGVILGNTIYF TGCGCCAGCAGCTTGGAAGGTGTCATTTTGGGAAACACCATATATTTT TRBV5-1 - TRBJ1-3 -